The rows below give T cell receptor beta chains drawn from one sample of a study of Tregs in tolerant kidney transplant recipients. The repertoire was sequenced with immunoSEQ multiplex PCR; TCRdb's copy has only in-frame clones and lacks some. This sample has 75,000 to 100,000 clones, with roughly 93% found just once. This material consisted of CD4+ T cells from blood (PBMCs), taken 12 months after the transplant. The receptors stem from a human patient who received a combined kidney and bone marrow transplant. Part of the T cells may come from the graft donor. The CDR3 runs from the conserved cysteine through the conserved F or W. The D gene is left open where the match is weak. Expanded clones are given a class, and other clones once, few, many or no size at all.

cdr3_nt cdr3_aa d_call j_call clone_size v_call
TGCGCCAGCAGCCAAGATTGGGGGACTAACTACGAGCAGTACTTC CASSQDWGTNYEQYF TRBD2 TRBJ2-7 NA TRBV4-3
TGTGCTAGTGGTTTGGTAATACCTCACAGCTCTGGGGCCAACGTCCTGACTTTC CASGLVIPHSSGANVLTF NA TRBJ2-6 NA TRBV12-5
TGTGCCAGCCAAGGGGTAGGGTACTATGGCTACACCTTC CASQGVGYYGYTF NA TRBJ1-2 NA TRBV4-2
TGTGCCAGCAGTGACCCAGCCGAACTAGCGGGGGGGGAGTACCAAGAGACCCAGTACTTC CASSDPAELAGGEYQETQYF TRBD2 TRBJ2-5 NA TRBV6-4
TGTGCCAGCAGCTTATACGGGTCCTATAGCAATCAGCCCCAGCATTTT CASSLYGSYSNQPQHF NA TRBJ1-5 NA TRBV7-2
TGCGCCAGCAGCCCGTCCCCGCTAGCGGGAAGTGATACGCAGTATTTT CASSPSPLAGSDTQYF TRBD2 TRBJ2-3 once TRBV5-1
TGTGCCACCAGCAGCGTTTTACTAGCGACCCCTTCGCAGTATTTT CATSSVLLATPSQYF TRBD2 TRBJ2-3 NA TRBV15
TGTGCCACCAGCAGAGATAAGCGGAACTCCTACGAGCAGTACTTC CATSRDKRNSYEQYF NA TRBJ2-7 NA TRBV15
TGTGCCAGCAGCTTAGGTGTGGGGGCGAATACTGAAGCTTTCTTT CASSLGVGANTEAFF NA TRBJ1-1 NA TRBV7-9
TGTGCCAGCAGCCCAATGGACAGAATGGTTACTAATGAAAAACTGTTTTTT CASSPMDRMVTNEKLFF NA TRBJ1-4 NA TRBV7-8
TGTGCCGGCAGTGAGATAGCGGGGCAAGAGACCCAGTACTTC CAGSEIAGQETQYF TRBD2 TRBJ2-5 once TRBV2
TGCGCCAGCAGCCAAGATACTAGCGAAGCCTACGAGCAGTACTTC CASSQDTSEAYEQYF TRBD2 TRBJ2-7 NA TRBV4-1
TGTGCCAGCAGCCAAGAGATATACATCGGGAACGTTCCTCATAGCAATCAGCCCCAGCATTTT CASSQEIYIGNVPHSNQPQHF NA TRBJ1-5 NA TRBV4-2
TGTGCCACCAGCAGAGATCTCTTGCAGGGGGAGTTTGGCTACACCTTC CATSRDLLQGEFGYTF TRBD1 TRBJ1-2 NA TRBV15
TGCGCCAGCAGCCTTACAACTCCGGGACTAGCGGGAGAGACCGGGGAGCTGTTTTTT CASSLTTPGLAGETGELFF TRBD2 TRBJ2-2 once TRBV4-1
TGCAGCGTTGAAGCCCCAGGGCAAGGGCAGTACTTC CSVEAPGQGQYF NA TRBJ2-7 NA TRBV29-1
TGCGCCAGCAGCTTGGAGGGACAGAGCTCCTATAATTCACCCCTCCACTTT CASSLEGQSSYNSPLHF TRBD1 TRBJ1-6 few TRBV5-1
TGTGCCAGCTCACCATTCTCCGGGAGAAGCAATGAGCAGTTCTTC CASSPFSGRSNEQFF NA TRBJ2-1 once TRBV18
TGTGCCAGCTCACCGACAGGTCAGCCCCAGCATTTT CASSPTGQPQHF NA TRBJ1-5 NA TRBV18
TGCACCAGCAGCCAAGGCTCATGGAGCTATGGCTACACCTTC CTSSQGSWSYGYTF NA TRBJ1-2 NA TRBV1
TGTGCTTCACAGGGGGCGAGCGTAGGAGAGACCCAGTACTTC CASQGASVGETQYF TRBD1 TRBJ2-5 NA TRBV2
TGTGCCAGTAGTATTGGCGGGAACACTGAAGCTTTCTTT CASSIGGNTEAFF NA TRBJ1-1 NA TRBV19
TGTGCCAGCAGCTTAGCGCTAGCCGGGATAAATGAGCAGTTCTTC CASSLALAGINEQFF NA TRBJ2-1 NA TRBV7-2
TGTGCCAGCAGTTACGGACTTCAAGAGACCCAGTACTTC CASSYGLQETQYF NA TRBJ2-5 NA TRBV6-5
TGTGCCAGCAGTGAATCAAGGACAGCCGGTGCCTACAATGAGCAGTTCTTC CASSESRTAGAYNEQFF NA TRBJ2-1 NA TRBV6-1
TGTGCCAGCAGCCCGCTAGGGACAGGGAATGAAAAACTGTTTTTT CASSPLGTGNEKLFF TRBD1 TRBJ1-4 NA TRBV11-3
TGTGCCAGCAGCCCAACCGGGACTAGAGGTCCCACCGGGGAGCTGTTTTTT CASSPTGTRGPTGELFF TRBD2 TRBJ2-2 NA TRBV5-4
TGTGCCAGCAGCGGATACAGGGGGCCCTCCTCTGGGGCCAACGTCCTGACTTTC CASSGYRGPSSGANVLTF TRBD1 TRBJ2-6 few TRBV7-2
TGCGCCAGCAGCCCTACCGCCCGTCCAGGAAACACCATATATTTT CASSPTARPGNTIYF NA TRBJ1-3 NA TRBV4-3
TGTGCCTGGAGTGCCAACAGGGGGGAGCTGTTTTTT CAWSANRGELFF NA TRBJ2-2 NA TRBV30
TGTGCCAGCAGGACTTTAAATTCACCCCTCCACTTT CASRTLNSPLHF NA TRBJ1-6 NA TRBV6-5
TGTGCCAGCAGCCAAGATTCCACGGGAGCCCAAGAGACCCAGTACTTC CASSQDSTGAQETQYF NA TRBJ2-5 NA TRBV4-2
TGTGCCAGCAGACTACAGGGGGCCGAAAACTATGGCTACACCTTC CASRLQGAENYGYTF TRBD1 TRBJ1-2 NA TRBV28
TGCGCCAGCAGCGTGGGGACAGGGCAGGGTACGCAGTATTTT CASSVGTGQGTQYF TRBD1 TRBJ2-3 NA TRBV5-1
TGTGCCAGCAGTGCCTTGGGACTAGCGGGGGACTCCTACAATGAGCAGTTCTTC CASSALGLAGDSYNEQFF TRBD2 TRBJ2-1 NA TRBV27
TGTGCCAGCAACCACGGGCGGGGGAACCAAGAGACCCAGTACTTC CASNHGRGNQETQYF TRBD2 TRBJ2-5 once TRBV9
TGTGCCAGCAGAACCCTCCGGGACAGGTTATCTTCTAGCACAGATACGCAGTATTTT CASRTLRDRLSSSTDTQYF TRBD1 TRBJ2-3 NA TRBV5-6
TGCGCCAGCAGCCTGGGGGGCCCAACTAATGAAAAACTGTTTTTT CASSLGGPTNEKLFF NA TRBJ1-4 NA TRBV5-1
TGCGCCAGCAGCCCACAGGGTTGGAGTGAGCAGTTCTTC CASSPQGWSEQFF NA TRBJ2-1 NA TRBV4-3
TGTGCCAGCAGCCCCATCGGGGAGTTCTCCTACAATGAGCAGTTCTTC CASSPIGEFSYNEQFF NA TRBJ2-1 NA TRBV7-9
TGTGCCAGCAGCTTGTGGGCCGAGCAGTACTTC CASSLWAEQYF NA TRBJ2-7 few TRBV5-8
TGTGCCAGCTCCTTGGAAAGAGGAGAGACCCAGTACTTC CASSLERGETQYF NA TRBJ2-5 NA TRBV18
TGCGCCAGCAGCTTGGACCCGGGGAACACTGAAGCTTTCTTT CASSLDPGNTEAFF NA TRBJ1-1 NA TRBV5-1
TGTGCCAGCAGCATAGCGGCCAGGGCTGGAAACACCATATATTTT CASSIAARAGNTIYF NA TRBJ1-3 NA TRBV7-9